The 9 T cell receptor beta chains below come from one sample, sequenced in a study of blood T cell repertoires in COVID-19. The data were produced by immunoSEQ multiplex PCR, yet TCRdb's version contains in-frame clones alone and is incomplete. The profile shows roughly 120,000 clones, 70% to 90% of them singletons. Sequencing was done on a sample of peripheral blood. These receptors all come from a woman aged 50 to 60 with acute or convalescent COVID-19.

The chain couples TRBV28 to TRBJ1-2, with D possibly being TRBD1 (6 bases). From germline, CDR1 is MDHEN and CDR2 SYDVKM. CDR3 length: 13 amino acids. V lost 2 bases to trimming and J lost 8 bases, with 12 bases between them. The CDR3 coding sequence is TGTGCCAGCAGTTTAAAAACAGGGTTCGGCTACACCTTC. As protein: CASSLKTGFGYTF.

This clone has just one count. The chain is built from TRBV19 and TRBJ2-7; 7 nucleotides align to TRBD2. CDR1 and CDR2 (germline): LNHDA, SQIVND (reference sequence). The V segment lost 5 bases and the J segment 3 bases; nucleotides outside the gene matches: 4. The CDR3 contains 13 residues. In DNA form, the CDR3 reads TGTGCCAGTAGTCGGGGGGAACTCTACGAGCAGTACTTC. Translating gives CASSRGELYEQYF.

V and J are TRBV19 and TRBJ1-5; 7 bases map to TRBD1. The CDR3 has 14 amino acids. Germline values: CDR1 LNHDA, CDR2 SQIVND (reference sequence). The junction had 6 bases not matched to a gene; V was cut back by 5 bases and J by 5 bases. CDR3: CASSPGQADQPQHF. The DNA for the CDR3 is TGTGCCAGTAGTCCAGGACAGGCGGATCAGCCCCAGCATTTT.

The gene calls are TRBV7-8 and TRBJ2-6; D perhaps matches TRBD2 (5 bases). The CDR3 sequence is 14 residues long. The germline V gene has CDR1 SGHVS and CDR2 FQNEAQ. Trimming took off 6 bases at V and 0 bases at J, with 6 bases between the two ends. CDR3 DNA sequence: TGTGCCAGCAGAGGACTCTCTGGGGCCAACGTCCTGACTTTC. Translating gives CASRGLSGANVLTF.

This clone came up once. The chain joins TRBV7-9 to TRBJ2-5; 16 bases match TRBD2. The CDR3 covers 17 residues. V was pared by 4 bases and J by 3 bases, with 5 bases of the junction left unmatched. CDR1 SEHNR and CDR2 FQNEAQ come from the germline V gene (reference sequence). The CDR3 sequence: CASSSPGLAGGKETQYF. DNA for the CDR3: TGTGCCAGCAGCTCTCCGGGACTAGCGGGAGGGAAAGAGACCCAGTACTTC.

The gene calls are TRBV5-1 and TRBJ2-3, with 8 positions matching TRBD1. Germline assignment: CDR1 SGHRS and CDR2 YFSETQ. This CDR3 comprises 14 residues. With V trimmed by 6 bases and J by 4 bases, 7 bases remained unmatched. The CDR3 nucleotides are TGCGCCAGCATCAACAGGGGGATCGCAGATACGCAGTATTTT. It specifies CASINRGIADTQYF.

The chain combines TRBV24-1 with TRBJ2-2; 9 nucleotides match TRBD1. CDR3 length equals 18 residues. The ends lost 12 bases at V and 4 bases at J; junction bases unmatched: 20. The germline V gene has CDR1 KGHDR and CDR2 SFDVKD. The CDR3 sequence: CAVQGQGSLKERTGELFF. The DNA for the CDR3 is TGTGCCGTGCAGGGACAGGGCAGCCTAAAAGAACGCACCGGGGAGCTGTTTTTT.

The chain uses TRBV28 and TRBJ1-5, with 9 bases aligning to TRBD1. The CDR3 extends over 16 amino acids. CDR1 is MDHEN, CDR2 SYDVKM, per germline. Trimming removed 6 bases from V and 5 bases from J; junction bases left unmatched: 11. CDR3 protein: CASSFRTGADDQPQHF. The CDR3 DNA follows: TGTGCCAGCAGCTTTCGGACAGGGGCGGATGATCAGCCCCAGCATTTT.

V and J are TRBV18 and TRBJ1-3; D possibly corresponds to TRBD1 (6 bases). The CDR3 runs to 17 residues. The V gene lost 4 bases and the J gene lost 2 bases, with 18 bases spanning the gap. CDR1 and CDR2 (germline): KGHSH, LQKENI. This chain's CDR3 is CASSRRGQSNAGNTIYF. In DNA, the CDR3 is TGTGCCAGCTCACGGCGAGGACAGTCGAACGCTGGAAACACCATATATTTT.